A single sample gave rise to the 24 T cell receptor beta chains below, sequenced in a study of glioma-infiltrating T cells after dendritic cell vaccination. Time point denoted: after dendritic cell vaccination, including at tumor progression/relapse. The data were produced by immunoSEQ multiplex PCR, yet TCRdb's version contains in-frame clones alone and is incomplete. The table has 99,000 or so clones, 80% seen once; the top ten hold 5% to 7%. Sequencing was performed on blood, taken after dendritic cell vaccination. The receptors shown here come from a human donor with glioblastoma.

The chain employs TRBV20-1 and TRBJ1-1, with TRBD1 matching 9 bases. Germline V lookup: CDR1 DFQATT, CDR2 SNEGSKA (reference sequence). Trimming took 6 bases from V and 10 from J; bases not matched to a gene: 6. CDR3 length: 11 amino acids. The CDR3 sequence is CSARTGERAFF. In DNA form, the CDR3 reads TGCAGTGCGAGGACAGGGGAGAGAGCTTTCTTT.

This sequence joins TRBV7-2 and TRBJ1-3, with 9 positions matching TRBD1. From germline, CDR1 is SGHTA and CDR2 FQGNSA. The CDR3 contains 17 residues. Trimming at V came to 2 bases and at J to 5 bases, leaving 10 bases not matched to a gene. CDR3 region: CASSLPFRQGVRNTIYF. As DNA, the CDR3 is TGTGCCAGCAGCTTACCCTTCCGACAGGGGGTGAGAAACACCATATATTTT.

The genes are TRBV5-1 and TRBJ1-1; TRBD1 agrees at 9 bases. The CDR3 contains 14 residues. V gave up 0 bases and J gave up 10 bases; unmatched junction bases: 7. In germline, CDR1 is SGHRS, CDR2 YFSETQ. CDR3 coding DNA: TGCGCCAGCAGCTTGGGCTACGGGACAGGGTCAGCTTTCTTT. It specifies CASSLGYGTGSAFF.

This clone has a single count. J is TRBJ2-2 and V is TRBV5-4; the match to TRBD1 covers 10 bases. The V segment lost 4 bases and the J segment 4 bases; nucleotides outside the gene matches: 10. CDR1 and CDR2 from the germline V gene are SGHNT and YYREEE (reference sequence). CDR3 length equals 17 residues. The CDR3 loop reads CASSRRQGARGTGELFF. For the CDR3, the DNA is TGTGCCAGCAGCAGGAGACAGGGGGCGCGGGGCACCGGGGAGCTGTTTTTT.

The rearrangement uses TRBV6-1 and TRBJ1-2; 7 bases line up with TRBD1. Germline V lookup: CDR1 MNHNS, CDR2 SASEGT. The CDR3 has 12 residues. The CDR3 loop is CATTGLYYGYTF. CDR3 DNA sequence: TGTGCGACGACAGGGTTGTACTATGGCTACACCTTC.

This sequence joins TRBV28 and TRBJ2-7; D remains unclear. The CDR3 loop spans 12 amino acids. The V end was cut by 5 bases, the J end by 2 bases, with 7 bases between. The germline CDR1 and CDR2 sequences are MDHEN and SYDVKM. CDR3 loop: CASSPEAYEQYF. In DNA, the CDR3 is TGTGCCAGCAGTCCAGAGGCCTACGAGCAGTACTTC.

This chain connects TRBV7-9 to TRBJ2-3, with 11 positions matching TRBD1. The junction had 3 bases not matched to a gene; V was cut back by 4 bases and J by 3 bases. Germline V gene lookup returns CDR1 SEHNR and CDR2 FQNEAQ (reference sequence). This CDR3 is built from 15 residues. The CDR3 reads CASSSGQGATDTQYF. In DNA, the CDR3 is TGTGCCAGCAGCTCAGGACAGGGGGCGACAGATACGCAGTATTTT.

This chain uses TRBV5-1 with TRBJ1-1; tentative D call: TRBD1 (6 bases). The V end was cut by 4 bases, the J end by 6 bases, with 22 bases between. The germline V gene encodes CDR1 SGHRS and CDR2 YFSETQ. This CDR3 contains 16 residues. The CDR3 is CASSPDPDSFRAEAFF. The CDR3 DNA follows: TGCGCCAGCAGCCCAGACCCGGACAGTTTTCGGGCTGAAGCTTTCTTT. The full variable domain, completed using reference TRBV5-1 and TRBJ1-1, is KAGVTQTPRYLIKTRGQQVTLSCSPISGHRSVSWYQQTPGQGLQFLFEYFSETQRNKGNFPGRFSGRQFSNSRSEMNVSTLELGDSALYLCASSPDPDSFRAEAFFGQGTRLTVV.

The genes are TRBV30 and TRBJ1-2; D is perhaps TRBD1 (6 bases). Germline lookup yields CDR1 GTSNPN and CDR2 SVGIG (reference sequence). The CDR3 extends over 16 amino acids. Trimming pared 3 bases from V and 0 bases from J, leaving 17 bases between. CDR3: CAWRRPAGAANYGYTF. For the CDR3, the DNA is TGTGCCTGGAGACGTCCCGCAGGGGCGGCTAACTATGGCTACACCTTC.

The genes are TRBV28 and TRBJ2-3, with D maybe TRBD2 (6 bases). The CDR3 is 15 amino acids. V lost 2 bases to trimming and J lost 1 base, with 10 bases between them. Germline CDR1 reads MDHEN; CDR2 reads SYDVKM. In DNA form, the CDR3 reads TGTGCCAGCAGTTTACGGCCTAGCGGCACAGATACGCAGTATTTT. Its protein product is CASSLRPSGTDTQYF.

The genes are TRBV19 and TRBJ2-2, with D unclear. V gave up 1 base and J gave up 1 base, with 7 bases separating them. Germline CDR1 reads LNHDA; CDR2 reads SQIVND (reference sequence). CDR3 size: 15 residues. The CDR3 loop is CASSIGAGNTGELFF. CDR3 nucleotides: TGTGCCAGTAGTATAGGGGCAGGGAACACCGGGGAGCTGTTTTTT.

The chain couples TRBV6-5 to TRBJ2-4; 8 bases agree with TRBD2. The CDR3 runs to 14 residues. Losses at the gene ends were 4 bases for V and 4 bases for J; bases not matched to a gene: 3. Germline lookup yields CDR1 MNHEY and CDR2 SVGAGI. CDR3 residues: CASSFSGGKNIQYF. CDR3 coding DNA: TGTGCCAGCAGTTTCAGCGGGGGTAAAAACATTCAGTACTTC.

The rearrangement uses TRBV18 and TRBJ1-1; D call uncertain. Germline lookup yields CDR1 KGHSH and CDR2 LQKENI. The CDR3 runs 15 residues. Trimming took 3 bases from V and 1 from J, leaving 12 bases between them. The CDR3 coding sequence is TGTGCCAGCTCACCTACGGCGGCAGCGAACACTGAAGCTTTCTTT. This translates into CASSPTAAANTEAFF.

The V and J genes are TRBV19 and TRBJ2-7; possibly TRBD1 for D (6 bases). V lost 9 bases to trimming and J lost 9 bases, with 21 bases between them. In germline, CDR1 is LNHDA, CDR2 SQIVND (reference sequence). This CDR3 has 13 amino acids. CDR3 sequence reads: CASATANLQGQYF. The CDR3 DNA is TGTGCCAGCGCGACAGCCAACTTACAGGGGCAGTACTTC.

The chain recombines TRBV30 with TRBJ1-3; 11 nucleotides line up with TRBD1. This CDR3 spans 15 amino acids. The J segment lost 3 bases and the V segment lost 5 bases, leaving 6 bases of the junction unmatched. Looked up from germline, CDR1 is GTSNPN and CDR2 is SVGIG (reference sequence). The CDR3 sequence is CAWSGTGGNGNTIYF. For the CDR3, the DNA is TGTGCCTGGTCCGGGACAGGGGGAAATGGAAACACCATATATTTT.

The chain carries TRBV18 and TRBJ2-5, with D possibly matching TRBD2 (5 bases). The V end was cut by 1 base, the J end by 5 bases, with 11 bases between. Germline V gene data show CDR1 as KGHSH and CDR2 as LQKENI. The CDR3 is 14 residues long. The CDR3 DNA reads TGTGCCAGCTCACCACGTGTGGGAGTGGAGACCCAGTACTTC. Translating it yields CASSPRVGVETQYF.

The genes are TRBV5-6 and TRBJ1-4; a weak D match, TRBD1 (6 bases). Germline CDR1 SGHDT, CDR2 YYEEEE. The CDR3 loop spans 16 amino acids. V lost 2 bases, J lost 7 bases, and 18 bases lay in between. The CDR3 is CASSFPEGGEGEKLFF. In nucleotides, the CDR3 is TGTGCCAGCAGCTTCCCGGAGGGGGGGGAAGGTGAAAAACTGTTTTTT.

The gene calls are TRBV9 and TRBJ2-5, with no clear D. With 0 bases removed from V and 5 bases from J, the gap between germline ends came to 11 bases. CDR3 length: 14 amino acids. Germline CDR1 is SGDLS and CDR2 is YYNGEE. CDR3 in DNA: TGTGCCAGCAGCGTAGTTTCAGTGAGGGAGACCCAGTACTTC. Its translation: CASSVVSVRETQYF. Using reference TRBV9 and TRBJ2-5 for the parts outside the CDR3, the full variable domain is DSGVTQTPKHLITATGQRVTLRCSPRSGDLSVYWYQQSLDQGLQFLIQYYNGEERAKGNILERFSAQQFPDLHSELNLSSLELGDSALYFCASSVVSVRETQYFGPGTRLLVL.

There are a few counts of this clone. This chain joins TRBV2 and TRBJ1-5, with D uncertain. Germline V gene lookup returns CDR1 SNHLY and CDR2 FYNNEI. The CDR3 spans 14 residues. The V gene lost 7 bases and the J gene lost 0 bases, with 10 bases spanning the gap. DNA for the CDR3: TGTGCCAGCATGGGAGATTATAGCAATCAGCCCCAGCATTTT. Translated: CASMGDYSNQPQHF.

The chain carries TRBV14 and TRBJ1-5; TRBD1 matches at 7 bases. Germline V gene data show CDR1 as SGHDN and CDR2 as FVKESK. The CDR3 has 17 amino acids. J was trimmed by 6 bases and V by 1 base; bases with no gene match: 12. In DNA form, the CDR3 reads TGTGCCAGCAGCCAAGGGATGGCGAACAGGGGTGGTCAGCCCCAGCATTTT. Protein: CASSQGMANRGGQPQHF.

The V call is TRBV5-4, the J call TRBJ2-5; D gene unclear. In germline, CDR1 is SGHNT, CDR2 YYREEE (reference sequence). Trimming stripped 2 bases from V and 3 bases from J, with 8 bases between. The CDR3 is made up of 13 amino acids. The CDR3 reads CASSFVPEETQYF. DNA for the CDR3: TGTGCCAGCAGCTTTGTTCCAGAAGAGACCCAGTACTTC.

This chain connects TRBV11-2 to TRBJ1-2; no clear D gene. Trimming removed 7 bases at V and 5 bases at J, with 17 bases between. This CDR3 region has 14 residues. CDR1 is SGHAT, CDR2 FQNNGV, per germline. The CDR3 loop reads CASTKRSGDYGYTF. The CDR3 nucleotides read TGTGCCAGCACCAAACGTTCAGGTGATTATGGCTACACCTTC.

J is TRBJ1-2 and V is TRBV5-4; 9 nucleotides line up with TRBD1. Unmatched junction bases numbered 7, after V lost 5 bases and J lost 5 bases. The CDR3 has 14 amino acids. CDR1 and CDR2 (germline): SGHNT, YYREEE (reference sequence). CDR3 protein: CASSIQGAGYGYTF. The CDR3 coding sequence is TGTGCCAGCAGTATACAGGGGGCGGGGTATGGCTACACCTTC.

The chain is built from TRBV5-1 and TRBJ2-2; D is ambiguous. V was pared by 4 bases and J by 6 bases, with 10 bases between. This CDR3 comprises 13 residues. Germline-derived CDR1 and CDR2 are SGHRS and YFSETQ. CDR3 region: CASSTGQAGELFF. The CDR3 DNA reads TGCGCCAGCAGCACCGGTCAGGCCGGGGAGCTGTTTTTT.